This T cell receptor (beta chain) was observed in a study of T cell repertoires in cytomegalovirus infection. Study at large: CMV infection together with matching HLA type was indicated by public TCR beta signatures. Study-wide results and caveats: Clonotype analysis showed dominance of the ex vivo response by HLA-C-restricted CMV-specific TCR beta clonotypes.

Germline V CDR1 and CDR2: LGHDT, YNNKEL (reference sequence). CDR3 length: 12 amino acids. The V gene lost 0 bases and the J gene lost 7 bases, with 3 bases spanning the gap. TCRdb ran MiXCR on the reads and lists one entry per CDR3 protein. This sample yields fewer than 200,000 distinct CDR3 sequences, of which approximately 15% are seen a single time; 25% to 30% belongs to the top ten. This clonotype showed up just once. What it binds is not known. Sequenced material: PBMCs. This TCR was sampled from a human donor in good health (CMV status not recorded). Some clones in this sample may be carry-over from other donors' samples. V and J are TRBV3-1 and TRBJ2-2, with D unresolved. CDR3 DNA sequence: TGTGCCAGCAGCCAAGAAGGCGGGGAGCTGTTTTTT. Translated, it gives CASSQEGGELFF.